This T cell receptor (beta chain) was captured by sequencing in a study of preoperative IRX-2 immunotherapy in early breast cancer. This sample's treatment: preoperative locoregional IRX-2 cytokine immunotherapy. Samples came from a phase Ib trial of preoperative locoregional IRX-2 cytokine immunotherapy. Some clones are missing from TCRdb's copy, which holds only in-frame ones; the method was immunoSEQ multiplex PCR. Of about 98,000 clones in the sample, 86% are singletons; the top ten hold roughly 2%. CDR1 and CDR2 (germline): LNHDA, SQIVND (reference sequence). The CDR3 extends over 16 amino acids. V lost 3 bases and J lost 6, with 17 bases in between. In this sample, this clone turned up once.

The V and J genes are TRBV19 and TRBJ1-4; D not resolved. This TCR derives from a human donor with breast cancer. The starting material was tumor tissue, obtained after IRX-2 immunotherapy. The DNA for the CDR3 is TGTGCCAGTAGTATGGGTTCGGGCAGAAGTGATGAAAAACTGTTTTTT. Amino acids: CASSMGSGRSDEKLFF.